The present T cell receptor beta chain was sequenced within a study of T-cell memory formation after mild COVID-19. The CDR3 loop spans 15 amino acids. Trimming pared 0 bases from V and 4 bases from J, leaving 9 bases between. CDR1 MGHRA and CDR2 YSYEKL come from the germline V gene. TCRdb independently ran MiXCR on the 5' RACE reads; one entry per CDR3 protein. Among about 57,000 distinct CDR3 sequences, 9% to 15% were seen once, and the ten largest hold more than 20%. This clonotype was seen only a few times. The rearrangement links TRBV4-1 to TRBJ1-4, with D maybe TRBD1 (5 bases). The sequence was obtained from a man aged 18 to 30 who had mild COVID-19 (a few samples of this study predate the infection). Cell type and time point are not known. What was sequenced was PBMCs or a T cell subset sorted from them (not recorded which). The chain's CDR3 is CASSQDRGVNEKLFF. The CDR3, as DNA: TGCGCCAGCAGCCAAGATCGGGGGGTTAATGAAAAACTGTTTTTT.